The clone carrying this T cell receptor (beta chain) was seen only once. The sample comes from a study of blood T cell repertoires in COVID-19. Generated by immunoSEQ multiplex PCR, the TCRdb table keeps only in-frame clones and is missing some. Here the sample spans some 220,000 clones, roughly 80% being singletons. CDR1 is MDHEN, CDR2 SYDVKM, per germline. This CDR3 spans 13 amino acids. Trimming took 2 bases from V and 4 from J, leaving 6 bases between them. The sequencing input was peripheral blood. This sequence joins TRBV28 and TRBJ2-1; the D is unclear. The receptor's source is a woman between 70 and 85 years old with COVID-19, enrolled during active disease. The CDR3 coding sequence is TGTGCCAGCAGTTTAGCAGATTACAATGAGCAGTTCTTC. It yields the protein CASSLADYNEQFF.